Below, 14 T cell receptor beta chains from the same sample are listed, as sequenced in a study of control samples from healthy donors and cancer patients. The table came from immunoSEQ multiplex PCR; TCRdb's copy has only in-frame clones and leaves some out. The table records 75,000 to 95,000 clones, about 81% of them present only once. Sequencing was done on a sample of PBMCs. These receptors all come from a man between 65 and 85 years old with lung cancer.

The V gene is TRBV6-1, the J gene TRBJ2-7; D is possibly TRBD2 (5 bases). The CDR3 has 16 amino acids. CDR1 MNHNS and CDR2 SASEGT come from the germline V gene. V dropped 0 bases and J dropped 1 base, with 13 bases sitting between them. In DNA, the CDR3 is TGTGCCAGCAGTGAAGCGCGGGCAGCCTTTTCCTACGAGCAGTACTTC. This codes for CASSEARAAFSYEQYF.

The rearrangement joins TRBV29-1 to TRBJ2-2; D is undetermined. The CDR3 extends over 15 amino acids. Germline CDR1 reads SQVTM; CDR2 reads ANQGSEA. The V end lost 0 bases, the J end lost 6 bases, and 14 bases lay between the germline ends. CDR3 sequence reads: CSVEDSMGPPGELFF. CDR3 nucleotides: TGCAGCGTTGAAGATTCCATGGGTCCCCCCGGGGAGCTGTTTTTT.

V gene TRBV2 combines with J gene TRBJ1-5; a weak D match, TRBD1 (6 bases). Per the germline V gene, CDR1 is SNHLY and CDR2 is FYNNEI. V lost 6 bases, J lost 2 bases, and 11 bases lay in between. The CDR3 loop spans 14 amino acids. CDR3 sequence: CASRDSWGNQPQHF. CDR3 DNA: TGTGCCAGCAGGGACAGTTGGGGCAATCAGCCCCAGCATTTT.

This clone was seen just once. The chain carries TRBV30 and TRBJ1-1, with D hard to call. The CDR3 spans 15 residues. In germline, CDR1 is GTSNPN, CDR2 SVGIG (reference sequence). Trimming took off 1 base at V and 2 bases at J, with 14 bases between the two ends. CDR3 DNA: TGTGCCTGGAGTGAAAAACAGACCATAAACACTGAAGCTTTCTTT. Translating it yields CAWSEKQTINTEAFF.

The V gene is TRBV6-5, the J gene TRBJ2-3; 7 bases line up with TRBD1. CDR1 is MNHEY and CDR2 is SVGAGI in the germline V gene. CDR3 length: 15 amino acids. The V segment lost 0 bases and the J segment 1 base; nucleotides outside the gene matches: 1. CDR3 amino acids: CASSYSGGRTDTQYF. CDR3 nucleotides: TGTGCCAGCAGTTACTCAGGGGGCCGCACAGATACGCAGTATTTT.

The V call is TRBV6-5, the J call TRBJ2-6, with D tentatively TRBD1 (5 bases). Trimming pared 11 bases from V and 1 base from J, leaving 12 bases between. In germline, CDR1 is MNHEY, CDR2 SVGAGI. The CDR3 spans 14 residues. CDR3 residues: CAGTGVSGANVLTF. CDR3 coding DNA: TGTGCCGGTACAGGAGTGTCTGGGGCCAACGTCCTGACTTTC.

This clone was seen just once. The chain joins TRBV29-1 to TRBJ2-7, with 8 bases lining up with TRBD1. V lost 5 bases, J lost 4 bases, and 7 bases stayed unmatched. Germline V CDR1 and CDR2: SQVTM, ANQGSEA. The CDR3 extends over 13 amino acids. The CDR3: CSVQGQARYEQYF. For the CDR3, the DNA is TGCAGCGTTCAGGGACAGGCAAGGTACGAGCAGTACTTC.

This rearrangement joins TRBV18 to TRBJ2-5; TRBD1 is a possible D gene (6 bases). The CDR3 has 15 residues. In germline, CDR1 is KGHSH, CDR2 LQKENI. V was clipped by 3 bases and J by 1 base, with 12 bases between them. The CDR3 region is CASSPRGTPQETQYF. The CDR3 DNA follows: TGTGCCAGCTCACCTAGAGGGACACCCCAAGAGACCCAGTACTTC.

This clone was counted ten times or more. The rearrangement links TRBV5-1 to TRBJ2-5, with 11 bases that match TRBD1. The CDR3 loop spans 17 amino acids. The V gene's germline CDR1 is SGHRS and CDR2 YFSETQ. Trimming cost V 0 bases and J 1 base; bases outside gene matches: 5. Here the CDR3 DNA reads TGCGCCAGCAGCTTGGGGGCCGGACAGGGGGCCCAAGAGACCCAGTACTTC. It translates to CASSLGAGQGAQETQYF.

The chain is built from TRBV28 and TRBJ2-5; tentative D call: TRBD2 (5 bases). Germline V lookup: CDR1 MDHEN, CDR2 SYDVKM. The CDR3 contains 14 residues. V was pared by 6 bases and J by 0 bases, with 11 bases between. The CDR3 region is CASSLADYQETQYF. CDR3 in DNA: TGTGCCAGCAGCCTCGCGGACTACCAAGAGACCCAGTACTTC. Based on the CDR3 plus reference TRBV28 and TRBJ2-5, the full variable domain is DVKVTQSSRYLVKRTGEKVFLECVQDMDHENMFWYRQDPGLGLRLIYFSYDVKMKEKGDIPEGYSVSREKKERFSLILESASTNQTSMYLCASSLADYQETQYFGPGTRLLVL.

This clone was seen a single time. V usage is TRBV7-9 and J usage is TRBJ1-1; D call uncertain. The CDR3 is made up of 14 amino acids. In germline, CDR1 is SEHNR, CDR2 FQNEAQ (reference sequence). With 3 bases removed from V and 5 bases from J, the gap between germline ends came to 13 bases. The CDR3 DNA reads as TGTGCCAGCAGCTTTAGAGGGAGATTGACTGAAGCTTTCTTT. This sequence encodes CASSFRGRLTEAFF.

The chain has TRBV18 and TRBJ2-7, with 7 bases lining up with TRBD1. This CDR3 contains 13 residues. Germline loops: CDR1 KGHSH, CDR2 LQKENI. V dropped 1 base and J dropped 5; count of bases not matched to a gene: 2. The CDR3: CASSPRQGDEQYF. In DNA form, the CDR3 reads TGTGCCAGCTCACCACGACAGGGTGACGAGCAGTACTTC.

This clone appeared a few times. The chain carries TRBV6-6 and TRBJ1-3; 8 bases are a match to TRBD1. Looked up from germline, CDR1 is MNHNY and CDR2 is SVGAGI (reference sequence). The CDR3 spans 15 residues. The V segment lost 4 bases and the J segment 0 bases; nucleotides outside the gene matches: 2. CDR3 nucleotides: TGTGCCAGCAGTTTAACAGGGGGCTCTGGAAACACCATATATTTT. Protein: CASSLTGGSGNTIYF.

This clone came up once. The chain has TRBV30 and TRBJ2-7; 7 nucleotides agree with TRBD1. The J segment lost 0 bases and the V segment lost 3 bases, leaving 8 bases of the junction unmatched. In germline, CDR1 is GTSNPN, CDR2 SVGIG (reference sequence). This CDR3 region has 15 residues. Here the CDR3 reads CAWSLGQLSSYEQYF. The CDR3 coding sequence is TGTGCCTGGAGCTTGGGACAGCTCAGCTCCTACGAGCAGTACTTC.